These 10 T cell receptor beta chains came from one sample sequenced in a study of shared clonotypes between healthy human individuals. Sequencing used immunoSEQ multiplex PCR; TCRdb keeps in-frame clones, though not all of them. The profile covers about 2 million clones, with roughly 96% appearing a single time and more than 0.1% taken by the ten largest. The sequenced sample consisted of naive CD4+ T cells sorted from blood. Subset: CD45RA+ positively selected. The receptor source for this set is a man aged 18 to 30 in good health.

As for this clone: Other DNA sequences in the sample encode the same CDR3. The V and J genes are TRBV5-1 and TRBJ1-1; D is unresolved. V lost 1 base and J 1 base, leaving 5 bases between the germline ends. The CDR3 spans 13 residues. Germline-derived CDR1 and CDR2 are SGHRS and YFSETQ. CDR3 DNA sequence: TGCGCCAGCAGCTTGAGAGGGAACACTGAAGCTTTCTTT. Its translation is CASSLRGNTEAFF.

This chain joins TRBV6-5 and TRBJ1-1; unclear D gene. This CDR3 is 15 amino acids long. Germline CDR1 and CDR2: MNHEY and SVGAGI. Trimming removed 2 bases from V and 2 bases from J, with 12 bases in between. The CDR3 sequence is CASSYGPALNTEAFF. CDR3 nucleotide sequence: TGTGCCAGCAGTTACGGACCAGCACTTAACACTGAAGCTTTCTTT.

This clone has a handful of counts. The chain recombines TRBV2 with TRBJ1-2, with D unclear. The CDR3 extends over 11 amino acids. Germline values: CDR1 SNHLY, CDR2 FYNNEI. The V end was cut by 7 bases, the J end by 6 bases, with 9 bases between. CDR3: CASTREHGYTF. The DNA for the CDR3 is TGTGCCAGCACCCGGGAGCATGGCTACACCTTC. Based on the CDR3 plus reference TRBV2 and TRBJ1-2, the full variable domain is EPEVTQTPSHQVTQMGQEVILRCVPISNHLYFYWYRQILGQKVEFLVSFYNNEISEKSEIFDDQFSVERPDGSNFTLKIRSTKLEDSAMYFCASTREHGYTFGSGTRLTVV.

The V call is TRBV5-1, the J call TRBJ1-1; D may be TRBD1 (5 bases). With 0 bases removed from V and 3 bases from J, the gap between germline ends came to 12 bases. This CDR3 contains 15 residues. Per the germline V gene, CDR1 is SGHRS and CDR2 is YFSETQ. The CDR3 DNA is TGCGCCAGCAGCTTGGCCGTTGGGGCGGACACTGAAGCTTTCTTT. Residues: CASSLAVGADTEAFF.

The chain employs TRBV7-9 and TRBJ1-2; D is ambiguous. CDR3 size: 12 residues. In germline, CDR1 is SEHNR, CDR2 FQNEAQ (reference sequence). Trimming removed 5 bases from V and 6 bases from J, with 10 bases in between. The CDR3 is CASSPELHGYTF. CDR3 nucleotides: TGTGCCAGCAGCCCGGAGTTACATGGCTACACCTTC. The entire variable domain, with the rest obtained from reference TRBV7-9 and TRBJ1-2, is as follows: DTGVSQNPRHKITKRGQNVTFRCDPISEHNRLYWYRQTLGQGPEFLTYFQNEAQLEKSRLLSDRFSAERPKGSFSTLEIQRTEQGDSAMYLCASSPELHGYTFGSGTRLTVV.

Here the CDR3 reads CASRPTSGLETQYF. DNA for the CDR3: TGTGCCAGCAGACCTACTAGCGGGCTAGAGACCCAGTACTTC. This sequence joins TRBV11-2 and TRBJ2-5; 9 bases map to TRBD2. CDR1 is SGHAT and CDR2 is FQNNGV in the germline V gene. With 6 bases clipped from V and 4 bases from J, the junction kept 6 bases outside the gene matches. The CDR3 extends over 14 amino acids.

Comments on this clone: This sample includes further DNA sequences coding for the same CDR3. The gene calls are TRBV5-1 and TRBJ2-4, with D perhaps TRBD1 (5 bases). CDR1 is SGHRS, CDR2 YFSETQ, per germline. The CDR3 length is 15 residues. Trimming took 0 bases from V and 0 from J, leaving 7 bases between them. The CDR3, as DNA: TGCGCCAGCAGCTTGGAGGGGTCAGCCAAAAACATTCAGTACTTC. This translates into CASSLEGSAKNIQYF.

This CDR3 reads CASSSTGVGEQYF. The CDR3 DNA is TGTGCCAGTAGTAGCACAGGGGTGGGCGAGCAGTACTTC. V usage is TRBV19 and J usage is TRBJ2-7; TRBD1 aligns across 7 bases. The germline V gene has CDR1 LNHDA and CDR2 SQIVND (reference sequence). The CDR3 spans 13 residues. V lost 4 bases, J lost 6 bases, and 6 bases stayed unmatched.

The V gene is TRBV11-2, the J gene TRBJ1-2; no firm D call. V was cut by 1 base and J by 7 bases, with 7 bases left in between. The CDR3 has 12 amino acids. Germline CDR1 SGHAT, CDR2 FQNNGV. CDR3 protein: CASSLGTVGYTF. CDR3 DNA sequence: TGTGCCAGCAGCTTAGGAACAGTTGGCTACACCTTC.

The chain carries TRBV4-3 and TRBJ2-1; the D call may be TRBD1 or TRBD2 (5 bases each). Trimming took off 0 bases at V and 3 bases at J, with 9 bases between the two ends. Per the germline V gene, CDR1 is LGHNA and CDR2 is YSLEER. This CDR3 region has 15 residues. DNA for the CDR3: TGCGCCAGCAGCCAAGATTGGGGGAGCTACAATGAGCAGTTCTTC. It specifies CASSQDWGSYNEQFF.